This T cell receptor beta chain was obtained from a study of Graves' ophthalmopathy and Graves' hyperthyroidism. Study-level points and caveats: Blood shared most expanded thyroid clonotypes above 0.001 frequency. A model built from 13 signatures distinguished ophthalmopathy from stable hyperthyroidism with 87.88% sensitivity and 81.08% specificity.

The CDR3 is 13 amino acids. Germline-derived CDR1 and CDR2 are DFQATT and SNEGSKA (reference sequence). V gave up 7 bases and J gave up 1 base, with 11 bases separating them. Having ophthalmopathy, the donors showed moderate-to-severe activity, CAS ≥3 and NOSPECS ≥4, with disease lasting under 3 months. This clonotype was seen many times. Its cognate antigen is unknown. Beta-chain TCR CDR3 regions were amplified from RNA transcripts. HTBI primers served in a first-round RT-PCR, which a second-round multiplex PCR followed. Each CDR3 protein is one row after TCRdb ran MiXCR on the multiplex PCR reads. Of more than 550,000 distinct CDR3 sequences in the sample, roughly 41% were seen once.

The chain links TRBV20-1 to TRBJ1-5; a possible D gene is TRBD1 (5 bases). Sequenced: peripheral blood. This clonotype originated in an adult man with Graves' ophthalmopathy. CDR3: CSVGRRSNQPQHF. The CDR3 coding sequence is TGCAGTGTGGGGCGGAGGAGCAATCAGCCCCAGCATTTT.